This T cell receptor beta chain was obtained from a study of T cells in Graves' hyperthyroidism and ophthalmopathy. It was RNA transcripts that yielded the amplified TCR beta CDR3 regions. RT-PCR in the first round (using the HTBI primer set) targeted the TCR CDR3. TCRdb re-called the multiplex PCR reads through MiXCR, storing one row per CDR3 protein. The data show a few hundred thousand distinct CDR3 sequences, 46% seen once. There are many counts of this clonotype. J gave up 0 bases and V 0 bases, and 0 bases lay outside the gene matches. Germline lookup yields CDR1 MNHEY and CDR2 SVGAGI. This CDR3 is built from 15 residues. These patients, aged 18 to 65, had recently diagnosed hyperthyroidism lasting under 2 months. Patients were excluded because of uncontrolled infection, other autoimmune disease, pregnancy or lactation. Each diagnosis was grounded in clinical symptoms, serum thyroxine and TRAb, thyroid ultrasound, and orbital computed tomography.

The sample consisted of peripheral blood or thyroid tissue (not recorded which). The receptor was derived from a woman aged 18-30 years with Graves' hyperthyroidism. The V call is TRBV6-5, the J call TRBJ2-7; 9 bases are shared with TRBD2. The CDR3 is CASSYSTSGSYEQYF. The CDR3 DNA is TGTGCCAGCAGTTACTCGACTAGCGGCTCCTACGAGCAGTACTTC.